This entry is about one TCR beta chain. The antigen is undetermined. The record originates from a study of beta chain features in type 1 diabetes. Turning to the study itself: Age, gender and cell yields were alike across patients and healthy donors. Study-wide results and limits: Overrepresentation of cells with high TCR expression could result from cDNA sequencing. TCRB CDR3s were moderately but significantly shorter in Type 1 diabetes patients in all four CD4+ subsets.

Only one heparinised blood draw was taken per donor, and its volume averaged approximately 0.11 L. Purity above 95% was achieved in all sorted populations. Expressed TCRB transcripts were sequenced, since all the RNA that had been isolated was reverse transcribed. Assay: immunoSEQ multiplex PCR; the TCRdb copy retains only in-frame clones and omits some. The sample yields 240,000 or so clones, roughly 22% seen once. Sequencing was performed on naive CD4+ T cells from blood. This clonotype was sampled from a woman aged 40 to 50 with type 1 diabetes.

As DNA, the CDR3 is TGTGCCTGGAGTGGACAGCCGGGGGACGAGCAGTACTTC. Amino acids: CAWSGQPGDEQYF. The genes are TRBV30 and TRBJ2-5, with D possibly matching TRBD2 (6 bases). The DNA end is a closer match to TRBJ2-7, so the J assignment may be wrong. From germline, CDR1 is GTSNPN and CDR2 SVGIG (reference sequence). The CDR3 is 13 amino acids.